This T cell receptor (beta chain) derives from a study of blood T cell repertoires in COVID-19. How the authors handled the data: Using reference gene primer amplification, nucleated cell counts were estimated. Profiling relied on immunoSEQ multiplex PCR, and the TCRdb table lists in-frame clones only, not all of them. The D gene and trimming were derived from the DNA, and the V and J assignments and clone size from that table. The sample has 150,000 to 200,000 clones, roughly 79% seen once. A Seattle source enrolled patients during active infection and followed them longitudinally. Sequenced material: peripheral blood. This receptor was obtained from a woman of 80 years or more with COVID-19, enrolled during active disease.

CDR3 sequence (DNA): TGCGCCAGCAGCGACTTCGGACAGGGAAACATTCAGTACTTC. Translating gives CASSDFGQGNIQYF. The chain combines TRBV4-3 with TRBJ2-4; 8 bases line up with TRBD1. The CDR3 has 14 residues. V lost 5 bases and J lost 6; bases outside the gene matches: 6. Germline V lookup: CDR1 LGHNA, CDR2 YSLEER.